This T cell receptor (beta chain) was identified during a study of blood T cell repertoires in COVID-19. Study in general: Spain, Italy and the United States supplied samples that represented acute and convalescent COVID-19.

The J segment lost 3 bases and the V segment lost 7 bases, leaving 7 bases of the junction unmatched. CDR3 length equals 14 residues. CDR1 SQVTM and CDR2 ANQGSEA come from the germline V gene. As handled by the study authors: Using reference gene primer amplification, nucleated cell counts were estimated. The data were produced by immunoSEQ multiplex PCR, yet TCRdb's version contains in-frame clones alone and is incomplete. Clone size and the V and J calls come from that table; the DNA yielded D and trimming. This sample yields around 180,000 clones, of which under 90% are seen a single time; more than 9% belongs to the top ten.

Input material: peripheral blood. The chain couples TRBV29-1 to TRBJ2-2, with 8 bases aligning to TRBD1. The clonotype originates from a woman older than 75 with active or convalescent COVID-19. The DNA of the CDR3 is TGCAGCGCCGGACAGGGAGTTTACACCGGGGAGCTGTTTTTT. Residues: CSAGQGVYTGELFF.